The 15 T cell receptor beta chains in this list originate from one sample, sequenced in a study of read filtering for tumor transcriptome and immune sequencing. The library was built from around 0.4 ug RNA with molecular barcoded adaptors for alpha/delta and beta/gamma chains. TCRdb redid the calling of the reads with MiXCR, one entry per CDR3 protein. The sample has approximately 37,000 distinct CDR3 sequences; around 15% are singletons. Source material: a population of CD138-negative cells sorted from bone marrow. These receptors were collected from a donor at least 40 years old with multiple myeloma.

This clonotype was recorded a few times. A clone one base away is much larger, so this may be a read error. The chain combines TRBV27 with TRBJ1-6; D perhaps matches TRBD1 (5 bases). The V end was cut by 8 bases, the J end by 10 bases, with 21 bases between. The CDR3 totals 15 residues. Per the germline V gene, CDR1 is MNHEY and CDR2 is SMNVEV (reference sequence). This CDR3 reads CASGLRQGEGSPLHF. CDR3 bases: TGTGCCAGCGGTCTCAGACAAGGGGAGGGCTCACCCCTCCACTTT.

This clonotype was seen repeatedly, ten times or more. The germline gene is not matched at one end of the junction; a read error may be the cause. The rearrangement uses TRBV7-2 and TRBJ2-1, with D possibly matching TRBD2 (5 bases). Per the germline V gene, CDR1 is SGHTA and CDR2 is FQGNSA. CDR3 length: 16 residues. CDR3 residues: CASSPDMGSSYNEQFF. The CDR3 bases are TGTGCCAGCAGCCCGGATATGGGGAGCTCCTACAATGAGCAGTTCTTT.

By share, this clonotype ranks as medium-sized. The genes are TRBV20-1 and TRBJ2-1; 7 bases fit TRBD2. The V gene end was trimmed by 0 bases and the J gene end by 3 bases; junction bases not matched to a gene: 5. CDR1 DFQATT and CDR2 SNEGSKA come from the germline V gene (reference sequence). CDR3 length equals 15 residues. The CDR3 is CSAREGDYFYNEQFF. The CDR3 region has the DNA TGCAGTGCTAGAGAAGGGGACTATTTCTACAATGAGCAGTTCTTC.

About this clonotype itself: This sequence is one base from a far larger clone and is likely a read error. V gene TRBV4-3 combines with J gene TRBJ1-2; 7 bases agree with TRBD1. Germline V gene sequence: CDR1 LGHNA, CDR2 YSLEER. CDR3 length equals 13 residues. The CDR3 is CASSQVGGGGYTF. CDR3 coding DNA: TGCGCCAGTAGCCAAGTAGGGGGCGGTGGCTACACCTTC.

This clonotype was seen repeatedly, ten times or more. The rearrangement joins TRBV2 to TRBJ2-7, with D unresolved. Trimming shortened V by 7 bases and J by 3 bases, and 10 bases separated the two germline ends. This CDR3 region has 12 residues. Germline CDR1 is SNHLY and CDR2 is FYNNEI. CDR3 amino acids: CASTEVLYEQYF. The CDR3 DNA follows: TGTGCCAGCACTGAGGTACTCTACGAGCAGTACTTC. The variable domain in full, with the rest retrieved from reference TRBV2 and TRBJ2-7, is EPEVTQTPSHQVTQMGQEVILRCVPISNHLYFYWYRQILGQKVEFLVSFYNNEISEKSEIFDDQFSVERPDGSNFTLKIRSTKLEDSAMYFCASTEVLYEQYFGPGTRLTVT.

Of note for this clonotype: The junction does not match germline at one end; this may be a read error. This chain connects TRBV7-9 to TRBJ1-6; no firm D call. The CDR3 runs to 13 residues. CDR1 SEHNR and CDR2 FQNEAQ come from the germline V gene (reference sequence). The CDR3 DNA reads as TGTGCCAGCAGCTTAATAGGAGATTCGCCCCTCCACTTT. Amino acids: CASSLIGDSPLHF.

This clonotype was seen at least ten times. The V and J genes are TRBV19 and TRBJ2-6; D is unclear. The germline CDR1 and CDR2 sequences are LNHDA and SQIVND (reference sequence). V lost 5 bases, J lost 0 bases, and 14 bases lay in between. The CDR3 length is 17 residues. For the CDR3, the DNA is TGTGCCAGTAGTTCTGGATACAGTCTCTCTGGGGCCAACGTCCTGACTTTC. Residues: CASSSGYSLSGANVLTF. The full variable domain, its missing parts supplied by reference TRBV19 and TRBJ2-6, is DGGITQSPKYLFRKEGQNVTLSCEQNLNHDAMYWYRQDPGQGLRLIYYSQIVNDFQKGDIAEGYSVSREKKESFPLTVTSAQKNPTAFYLCASSSGYSLSGANVLTFGAGSRLTVL.

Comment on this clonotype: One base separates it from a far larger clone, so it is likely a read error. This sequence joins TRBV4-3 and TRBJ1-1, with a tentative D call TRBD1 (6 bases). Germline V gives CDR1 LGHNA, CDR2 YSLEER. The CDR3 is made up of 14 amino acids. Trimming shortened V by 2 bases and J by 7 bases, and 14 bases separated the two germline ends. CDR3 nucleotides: TGCGCCAGCAGCCAACCATCGAACAGGGATGAAGCTTTCTTT. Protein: CASSQPSNRDEAFF.

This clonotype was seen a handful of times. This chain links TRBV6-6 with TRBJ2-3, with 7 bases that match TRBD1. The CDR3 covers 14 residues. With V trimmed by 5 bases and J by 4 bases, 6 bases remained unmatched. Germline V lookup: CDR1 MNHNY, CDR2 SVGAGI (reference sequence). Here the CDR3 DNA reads TGTGCCAGCAGTCTTCGACAGGGTGCAGATACGCAGTATTTT. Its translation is CASSLRQGADTQYF.

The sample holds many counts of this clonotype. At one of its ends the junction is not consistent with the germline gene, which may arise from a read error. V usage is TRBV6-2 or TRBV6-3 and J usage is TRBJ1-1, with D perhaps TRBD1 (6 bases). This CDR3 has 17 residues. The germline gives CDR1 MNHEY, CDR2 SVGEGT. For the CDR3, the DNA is TGTGCCAGCAGTCGAACGACAGGATTGGTCGTGAAAACTGAAGCTTTCTTT. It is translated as CASSRTTGLVVKTEAFF.

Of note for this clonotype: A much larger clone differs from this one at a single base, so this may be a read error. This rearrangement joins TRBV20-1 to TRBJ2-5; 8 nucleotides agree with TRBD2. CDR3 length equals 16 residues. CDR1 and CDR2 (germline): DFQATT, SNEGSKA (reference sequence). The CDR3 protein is CSGRGTPAGDVETLYF. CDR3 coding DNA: TGCAGTGGCAGAGGGACCCCAGCGGGGGACGTGGAGACCCTGTACTTC.

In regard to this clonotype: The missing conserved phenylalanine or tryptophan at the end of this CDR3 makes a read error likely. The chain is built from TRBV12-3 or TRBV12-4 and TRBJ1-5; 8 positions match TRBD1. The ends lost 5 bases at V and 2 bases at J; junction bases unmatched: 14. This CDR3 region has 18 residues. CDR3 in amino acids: CASSPSPAGGGGNQPQHS. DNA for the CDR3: TGTGCCAGCAGTCCCTCGCCGGCAGGGGGCGGCGGCAATCAGCCCCAGCATTCT.

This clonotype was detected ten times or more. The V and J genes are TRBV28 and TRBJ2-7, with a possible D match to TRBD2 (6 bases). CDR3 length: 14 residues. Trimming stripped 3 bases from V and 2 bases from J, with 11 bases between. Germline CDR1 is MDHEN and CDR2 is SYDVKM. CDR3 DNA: TGTGCCAGCAGTTTGGGGGGAGAACCCTACGAGCAGTACTTC. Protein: CASSLGGEPYEQYF.

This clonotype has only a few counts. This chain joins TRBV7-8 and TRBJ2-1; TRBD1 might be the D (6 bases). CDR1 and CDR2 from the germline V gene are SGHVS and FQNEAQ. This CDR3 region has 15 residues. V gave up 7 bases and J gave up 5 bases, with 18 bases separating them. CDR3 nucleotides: TGTGCCAGCATCATGGGGGCAGCCTACAACAATGAGCAGTTCTTC. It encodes CASIMGAAYNNEQFF.

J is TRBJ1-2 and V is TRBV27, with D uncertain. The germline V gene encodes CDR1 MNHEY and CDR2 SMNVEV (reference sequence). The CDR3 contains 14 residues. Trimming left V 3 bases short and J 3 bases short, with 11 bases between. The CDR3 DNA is TGTGCCAGCAGTTTGAAGTGGGGAGACTATGGCTACACCTTC. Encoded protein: CASSLKWGDYGYTF.